The T cell receptor (beta chain) under discussion was sequenced for a study of blood T cell repertoires in COVID-19. At the level of the study: Acute and convalescent COVID-19 specimens originated in the United States, Italy and Spain.

V lost 0 bases to trimming and J lost 9 bases, with 12 bases between them. The CDR3 is 15 amino acids. CDR1 LGHNA and CDR2 YSLEER come from the germline V gene. As handled by the study authors: Nucleated cell number was recorded as an estimate derived from reference gene primer amplification. Here immunoSEQ multiplex PCR was the method, and the copy in TCRdb shows in-frame clones only, minus some. The D gene and trimming were derived from the DNA, and the V and J assignments and clone size from that table. The data contain roughly 56,000 clones, more than 85% of them singletons. The sequenced sample consisted of peripheral blood. The TCR was taken from a man aged 50-59 years with active COVID-19. The V and J genes are TRBV4-3 and TRBJ1-6, with D unresolved. CDR3 residues: CASSQDPGGGSPLHF. The CDR3 DNA follows: TGCGCCAGCAGCCAAGATCCAGGTGGAGGTTCACCCCTCCACTTT.